The clone carrying this T cell receptor beta chain was counted a single time. The CDR3 covers 15 residues. V was shortened by 6 bases and J by 5 bases, with 16 bases between the two germline ends. Germline V gene lookup returns CDR1 MDHEN and CDR2 SYDVKM. The entry originates in a study of blood T cell repertoires in COVID-19. The overall study: The United States, Italy and Spain provided the acute and convalescent COVID-19 samples. Sample material is recorded as cDNA or gDNA derived from T cells, B-cell-depleted T cells, or PBMCs.

In the original processing: Reference gene primers were amplified, and this amplification served to estimate nucleated cell counts. This table comes from immunoSEQ multiplex PCR, and its TCRdb copy is limited to in-frame clones, with some not included. Clone size and V and J calls were adopted from that table, with D and trimming inferred from the DNA. The sample lists roughly 70,000 clones, approximately 88% seen once, with approximately 20% in the top ten. The clonotype originates from a woman older than 75 with acute or convalescent COVID-19. What was sequenced was peripheral blood. The chain has TRBV28 and TRBJ1-4, with a tentative D call TRBD1 (6 bases). The CDR3 loop is CASRIGGKGNEKLFF. CDR3 coding DNA: TGTGCCAGCAGGATAGGGGGAAAAGGGAATGAAAAACTGTTTTTT.